Below, 25 T cell receptor beta chains from the same sample are listed, as sequenced in a study of radiotherapy plus CTLA-4 blockade in lung cancer. Clones were sequenced by immunoSEQ multiplex PCR, and TCRdb holds only the in-frame ones, with some missing. The sample consists of 55,000 to 65,000 clones, 77% of them appearing once. Sample: peripheral blood, taken from a patient treated with radiotherapy plus ipilimumab. All receptors derive from a human donor with non-small cell lung cancer who had a partial response to radiotherapy plus ipilimumab.

V is TRBV9 and J is TRBJ2-1, with 8 positions matching TRBD1. CDR1 and CDR2 from the germline V gene are SGDLS and YYNGEE. With 0 bases clipped from V and 5 bases from J, the junction kept 10 bases outside the gene matches. The CDR3 extends over 17 amino acids. The CDR3 here is CASSVGRRRTGNNEQFF. In DNA form, the CDR3 reads TGTGCCAGCAGCGTAGGACGGCGTAGGACAGGGAACAATGAGCAGTTCTTC.

The count of this clone is one. The J gene is TRBJ2-1, the V gene TRBV7-3, with TRBD1 matching 10 bases. The germline CDR1 and CDR2 sequences are SGHTA and FQGTGA. V was clipped by 5 bases and J by 5 bases; unmatched bases: 3. This CDR3 is 14 amino acids long. The CDR3 protein is CASSRDRGNNEQFF. Written as DNA, the CDR3 is TGTGCCAGCAGCCGGGACAGGGGAAACAATGAGCAGTTCTTC.

J is TRBJ2-3 and V is TRBV14; D call uncertain. V dropped 3 bases and J dropped 3 bases, with 7 bases sitting between them. CDR1 is SGHDN, CDR2 FVKESK, per germline. This CDR3 has 13 amino acids. This CDR3 reads CASSHRNTDTQYF. The CDR3 DNA sequence: TGTGCCAGCAGCCACAGAAATACAGATACGCAGTATTTT.

The chain uses TRBV27 and TRBJ2-5; tentative D call: TRBD2 (7 bases). V shed 5 bases and J shed 1 base, with 11 bases lying between them. This CDR3 comprises 14 residues. CDR1 is MNHEY, CDR2 SMNVEV, per germline (reference sequence). CDR3 in amino acids: CASSPGGPQETQYF. The CDR3 DNA sequence: TGTGCCAGCAGTCCCGGGGGGCCCCAAGAGACCCAGTACTTC.

J is TRBJ2-5 and V is TRBV5-1; 8 bases agree with TRBD2. The V segment lost 0 bases and the J segment 1 base; nucleotides outside the gene matches: 5. The length of the CDR3 is 16 residues. The V gene's germline CDR1 is SGHRS and CDR2 YFSETQ. The CDR3 DNA sequence: TGCGCCAGCAGCTTGGGACTAGCGTCCGCCCAAGAGACCCAGTACTTC. Translation gives CASSLGLASAQETQYF.

The chain uses TRBV4-3 and TRBJ1-3; possible D gene TRBD1, 6 bases. CDR1 and CDR2 (germline): LGHNA, YSLEER. This CDR3 has 16 residues. With 3 bases removed from V and 0 bases from J, the gap between germline ends came to 12 bases. In DNA form, the CDR3 reads TGCGCCAGCAGCCAGGACAGTTACAACTCTGGAAACACCATATATTTT. Translated: CASSQDSYNSGNTIYF.

The V and J genes are TRBV9 and TRBJ2-1; TRBD2 agrees at 12 bases. The V segment lost 2 bases and the J segment 6 bases; nucleotides outside the gene matches: 6. The CDR3 sequence is 16 residues long. Per the germline V gene, CDR1 is SGDLS and CDR2 is YYNGEE. CDR3 sequence (DNA): TGTGCCAGCAGCGTCGGGCTAGCGGGGGGGATCAATGAGCAGTTCTTC. Encoded protein: CASSVGLAGGINEQFF.

This clone was picked up a small number of times. The chain recombines TRBV5-6 with TRBJ1-3; the match to TRBD1 covers 8 bases. Germline CDR1 SGHDT, CDR2 YYEEEE. This CDR3 spans 14 amino acids. V was clipped by 3 bases and J by 3 bases; unmatched bases: 2. The CDR3 DNA follows: TGTGCCAGCAGCTCGACAGGGGTTGGAAACACCATATATTTT. It is translated as CASSSTGVGNTIYF.

V usage is TRBV28 and J usage is TRBJ1-5; no reliable D call. The V gene's germline CDR1 is MDHEN and CDR2 SYDVKM. V was trimmed by 5 bases and J by 4 bases, leaving 18 bases between them. The CDR3 runs to 16 residues. This CDR3 is CASSPGDASPNQPQHF. CDR3 DNA sequence: TGTGCCAGCAGTCCCGGGGATGCCTCGCCTAATCAGCCCCAGCATTTT.

The rearrangement uses TRBV9 and TRBJ1-2; a possible D gene is TRBD1 (5 bases). Germline CDR1 is SGDLS and CDR2 is YYNGEE. Trimming cost V 0 bases and J 6 bases, with 9 bases left between them. The length of the CDR3 is 13 residues. This chain's CDR3 is CASSVDQGDGYTF. The CDR3 DNA sequence: TGTGCCAGCAGCGTAGACCAGGGTGATGGCTACACCTTC.

This clone was observed a single time. The V gene is TRBV29-1, the J gene TRBJ2-5; tentatively, D is TRBD2 (7 bases). This CDR3 region has 14 residues. V lost 3 bases to trimming and J lost 2 bases, with 13 bases between them. Germline CDR1 is SQVTM and CDR2 is ANQGSEA. CDR3 sequence (DNA): TGCAGCGTTGACCGGGGGGCCATGCAAGAGACCCAGTACTTC. Amino acids: CSVDRGAMQETQYF.

The chain recombines TRBV7-9 with TRBJ1-5; D call uncertain. V lost 1 base, J lost 3 bases, and 4 bases lay in between. CDR1 and CDR2 (germline): SEHNR, FQNEAQ (reference sequence). This CDR3 region has 13 residues. CDR3 DNA sequence: TGTGCCAGCAGCTTAGGGCCCAATCAGCCCCAGCATTTT. This translates into CASSLGPNQPQHF.

This chain links TRBV15 with TRBJ1-5, with 10 nucleotides matching TRBD1. The CDR3 contains 18 residues. The germline V gene encodes CDR1 LNHNV and CDR2 YYDKDF (reference sequence). The trim removed 3 bases at V and 2 bases at J, leaving 10 bases unmatched. The CDR3 loop reads CATSRPRQGALGNQPQHF. The CDR3, as DNA: TGTGCCACCAGCAGGCCCCGACAGGGGGCCTTGGGCAATCAGCCCCAGCATTTT.

The CDR3 coding sequence is TGTGCCAGCAGTGCCGGGACAGTTAATAGCTACGAGCAGTACTTC. Translating gives CASSAGTVNSYEQYF. The rearrangement joins TRBV28 to TRBJ2-7; 7 bases match TRBD1. Germline lookup yields CDR1 MDHEN and CDR2 SYDVKM. Losses at the gene ends were 5 bases for V and 3 bases for J; bases not matched to a gene: 10. The CDR3 is made up of 15 amino acids.

The chain is built from TRBV2 and TRBJ2-5; D is perhaps TRBD1 (6 bases). The CDR3 sequence is 15 residues long. In germline, CDR1 is SNHLY, CDR2 FYNNEI. Trimming took 6 bases from V and 0 from J, leaving 14 bases between them. In DNA, the CDR3 is TGTGCCAGCAGCGGGACACCTCGCTACCAAGAGACCCAGTACTTC. Translation: CASSGTPRYQETQYF.

The chain combines TRBV5-1 with TRBJ2-2, with D possibly TRBD2 on 6 matching bases. The V end lost 5 bases, the J end lost 0 bases, and 14 bases lay between the germline ends. The CDR3 totals 16 residues. Germline assignment: CDR1 SGHRS and CDR2 YFSETQ. The CDR3 nucleotides are TGCGCCAGCAGTCCGGGACTGAATTCGAACACCGGGGAGCTGTTTTTT. This translates into CASSPGLNSNTGELFF.

The CDR3 nucleotides read TGTGCCAGCGGGGGGGGACCCGGGCTCCATGGCTACACCTTC. Its translation: CASGGGPGLHGYTF. V usage is TRBV2 and J usage is TRBJ1-2; D perhaps matches TRBD1 (5 bases). This CDR3 has 14 residues. The V and J ends lost 8 bases and 6 bases respectively, with 19 bases between them. CDR1 is SNHLY, CDR2 FYNNEI, per germline.

V gene TRBV10-1 combines with J gene TRBJ2-4; weak D call: TRBD1 (6 bases). The CDR3 covers 14 residues. Germline CDR1 is WNHNN and CDR2 is SYGVQD (reference sequence). The V and J ends lost 0 bases and 8 bases respectively, with 11 bases between them. As DNA, the CDR3 is TGCGCCAGCAGTGAGTCGCAGGGGCGGGACATTCAGTACTTC. This encodes CASSESQGRDIQYF.

V and J are TRBV4-1 and TRBJ2-1; D is uncertain. Germline V gene sequence: CDR1 MGHRA, CDR2 YSYEKL. The CDR3 sequence is 14 residues long. V was cut by 4 bases and J by 7 bases, with 14 bases left in between. The CDR3 DNA reads TGCGCCAGCAGCCCCGCTGACATTTGGAATGAGCAGTTCTTC. Protein: CASSPADIWNEQFF.

The gene calls are TRBV6-1 and TRBJ1-2, with D uncertain. V lost 7 bases to trimming and J lost 6 bases, with 15 bases between them. The germline V gene encodes CDR1 MNHNS and CDR2 SASEGT. The CDR3 extends over 13 amino acids. The CDR3 DNA follows: TGTGCCAGCAAGGCGCGGGGTATCCATGGCTACACCTTC. Amino acids: CASKARGIHGYTF.

This clone came up a few times. The J gene is TRBJ1-1, the V gene TRBV14; no clear D gene. In germline, CDR1 is SGHDN, CDR2 FVKESK. V lost 3 bases, J lost 1 base, and 6 bases lay in between. This CDR3 has 13 amino acids. The CDR3: CASSQSWNTEAFF. The CDR3 DNA sequence: TGTGCCAGCAGCCAGTCCTGGAACACTGAAGCTTTCTTT.

This chain connects TRBV2 to TRBJ1-5, with D possibly matching TRBD1 (5 bases). CDR3 length: 12 residues. The V gene lost 6 bases and the J gene lost 7 bases, with 10 bases spanning the gap. Germline V gene sequence: CDR1 SNHLY, CDR2 FYNNEI. The CDR3 DNA reads as TGTGCCAGCAGAGGCAGGGTACAGCCCCAGCATTTT. As protein: CASRGRVQPQHF.

The CDR3 here is CASSDRQGGNEKLFF. The CDR3 DNA sequence: TGTGCCAGTAGCGACCGACAGGGGGGTAATGAAAAACTGTTTTTT. The chain joins TRBV19 to TRBJ1-4, with 9 bases fitting TRBD1. This CDR3 is 15 amino acids long. Germline CDR1 and CDR2: LNHDA and SQIVND (reference sequence). V was clipped by 6 bases and J by 4 bases; unmatched bases: 6.

This chain joins TRBV10-3 and TRBJ1-2; TRBD1 agrees at 10 bases. Germline V gives CDR1 ENHRY, CDR2 SYGVKD. With V trimmed by 9 bases and J by 3 bases, 7 bases remained unmatched. The CDR3 totals 14 residues. The CDR3 region has the DNA TGTGCCATAAGGGACAGGGGTTGGGACTATGGCTACACCTTC. Translated, it gives CAIRDRGWDYGYTF.

This rearrangement joins TRBV25-1 to TRBJ1-1; 12 bases align to TRBD1. Germline V gene lookup returns CDR1 MGHDK and CDR2 SYGVNS. J gave up 4 bases and V 6 bases, and 15 bases lay outside the gene matches. This CDR3 contains 18 residues. The DNA of the CDR3 is TGTGCCAGCAGAAGGAACCGGGACAGGGGGCGGTTCATCACTGAAGCTTTCTTT. This sequence encodes CASRRNRDRGRFITEAFF.